This T cell receptor beta chain is from a study of T cell repertoires in cytomegalovirus infection. The overall study: Well-studied HLA-B-restricted epitopes and recently identified HLA-C-restricted epitopes of CMV were both used in the study. Indications came from public TCR beta signatures; they pointed to CMV infection and to a matching HLA type. Whole-study findings and limits: The study identified carriers of CMV plus the relevant HLA from cumulative public TCR beta family frequency. HLA-C-restricted, CMV-specific TCR beta clonotypes were dominant ex vivo.

As concerns this clonotype: Its antigen is unknown.

In TCRdb, the reads were re-called with MiXCR into one record per CDR3 protein. The table has approximately 1,000,000 distinct CDR3 sequences, roughly 31% seen once. The CDR3 has 16 residues. Germline values: CDR1 MGHRA, CDR2 YSYEKL. Trimming stripped 7 bases from V and 0 bases from J, with 17 bases between. Specimen: cultured CD8+ T cells from PBMCs, collected from culture after CMV antigen stimulation. This TCR came from a human donor in good health (CMV status not recorded). Some clones in this sample may be carry-over from other donors' samples. V gene TRBV4-1 combines with J gene TRBJ2-3; maybe TRBD2 (5 bases). The CDR3: CASKAVPGTSTDTQYF. Here the CDR3 DNA reads TGCGCCAGCAAAGCGGTCCCGGGAACTAGCACAGATACGCAGTATTTT.